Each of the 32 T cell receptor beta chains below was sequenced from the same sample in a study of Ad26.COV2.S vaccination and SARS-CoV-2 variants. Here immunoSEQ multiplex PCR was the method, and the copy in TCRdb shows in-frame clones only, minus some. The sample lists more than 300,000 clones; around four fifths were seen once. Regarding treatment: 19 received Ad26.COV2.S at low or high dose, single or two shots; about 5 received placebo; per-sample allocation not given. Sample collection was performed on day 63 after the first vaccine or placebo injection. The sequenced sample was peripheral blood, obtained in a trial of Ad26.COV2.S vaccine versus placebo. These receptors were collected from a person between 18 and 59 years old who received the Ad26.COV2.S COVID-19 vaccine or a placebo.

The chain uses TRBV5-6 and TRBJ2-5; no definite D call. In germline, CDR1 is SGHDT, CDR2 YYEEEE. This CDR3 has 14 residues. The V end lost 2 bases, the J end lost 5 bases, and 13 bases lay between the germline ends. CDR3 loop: CASSFSGAGETQYF. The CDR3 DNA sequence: TGTGCCAGCAGCTTTTCTGGCGCTGGGGAGACCCAGTACTTC.

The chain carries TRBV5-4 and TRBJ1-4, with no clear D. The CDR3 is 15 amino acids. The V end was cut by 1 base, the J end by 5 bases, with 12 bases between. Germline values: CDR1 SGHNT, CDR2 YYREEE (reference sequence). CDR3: CASSLSSEENEKLFF. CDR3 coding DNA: TGTGCCAGCAGCTTGTCGTCAGAAGAAAATGAAAAACTGTTTTTT.

The DNA for the CDR3 is TGTGCCAGCAGCACCGGCCCTAACTATGGCTACACCTTC. Protein sequence: CASSTGPNYGYTF. The J gene is TRBJ1-2, the V gene TRBV28; D uncertain. CDR3 length: 13 residues. Trimming removed 6 bases at V and 0 bases at J, with 8 bases between. Germline loops: CDR1 MDHEN, CDR2 SYDVKM.

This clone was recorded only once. In DNA form, the CDR3 reads TGTGCCAGCAGTACTACATCTGGACTAGCTATCTATGAGCAGTTCTTC. Translation gives CASSTTSGLAIYEQFF. The genes are TRBV7-8 and TRBJ2-1, with TRBD2 matching over 8 bases. J was trimmed by 8 bases and V by 6 bases; bases with no gene match: 15. In germline, CDR1 is SGHVS, CDR2 FQNEAQ. The CDR3 has 16 amino acids.

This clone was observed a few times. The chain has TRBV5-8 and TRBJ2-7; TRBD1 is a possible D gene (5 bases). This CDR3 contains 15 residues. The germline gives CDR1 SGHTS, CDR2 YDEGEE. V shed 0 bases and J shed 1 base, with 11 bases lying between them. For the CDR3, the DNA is TGTGCCAGCAGCTTGGTGGCAGGGTGGTCCTACGAGCAGTACTTC. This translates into CASSLVAGWSYEQYF.

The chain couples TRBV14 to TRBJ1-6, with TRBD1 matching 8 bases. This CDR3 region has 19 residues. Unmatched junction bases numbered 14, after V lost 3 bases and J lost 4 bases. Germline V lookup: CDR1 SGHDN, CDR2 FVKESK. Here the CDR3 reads CASSQGTGRGSSYNSPLHF. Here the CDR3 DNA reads TGTGCCAGCAGCCAGGGGACAGGCCGAGGGTCTTCTTATAATTCACCCCTCCACTTT.

Written as DNA, the CDR3 is TGTGCCAGTAGCGGAACCGGACAGGGGCTACAGTTCTTC. Translating gives CASSGTGQGLQFF. The J gene is TRBJ2-1, the V gene TRBV19; 9 bases fit TRBD1. The germline V gene encodes CDR1 LNHDA and CDR2 SQIVND (reference sequence). The V gene end was trimmed by 6 bases and the J gene end by 13 bases; junction bases not matched to a gene: 10. The CDR3 is 13 amino acids.

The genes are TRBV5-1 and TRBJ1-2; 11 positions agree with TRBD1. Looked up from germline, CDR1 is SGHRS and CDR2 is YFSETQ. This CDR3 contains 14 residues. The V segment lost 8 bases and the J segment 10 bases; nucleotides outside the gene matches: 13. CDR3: CASRDVGQGVDYTF. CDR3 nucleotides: TGCGCCAGTCGCGATGTGGGACAGGGGGTAGACTACACCTTC. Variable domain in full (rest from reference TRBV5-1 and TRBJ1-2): KAGVTQTPRYLIKTRGQQVTLSCSPISGHRSVSWYQQTPGQGLQFLFEYFSETQRNKGNFPGRFSGRQFSNSRSEMNVSTLELGDSALYLCASRDVGQGVDYTFGSGTRLTVV.

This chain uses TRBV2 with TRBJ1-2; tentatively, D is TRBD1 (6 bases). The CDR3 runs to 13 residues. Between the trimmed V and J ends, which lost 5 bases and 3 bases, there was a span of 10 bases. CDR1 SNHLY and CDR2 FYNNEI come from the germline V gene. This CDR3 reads CASSLGGDYGYTF. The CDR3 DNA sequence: TGTGCCAGCAGTTTGGGGGGCGACTATGGCTACACCTTC.

The CDR3 sequence: CASTRTALDTQYF. The CDR3 DNA sequence: TGTGCCAGCACCAGGACAGCTCTAGATACGCAGTATTTT. The chain joins TRBV12-3 or TRBV12-4 to TRBJ2-3, with a tentative D call TRBD1 (6 bases). Trimming took 7 bases from V and 5 from J, leaving 13 bases between them. The CDR3 loop spans 13 amino acids.

In DNA, the CDR3 is TGTGCCAGCAGCCAATGGACAGGGACAAACTATGGCTACACCTTC. Translation: CASSQWTGTNYGYTF. This chain links TRBV3-1 (or the pseudogene TRBV3-2) with TRBJ1-2; the match to TRBD1 covers 8 bases. There are 15 residues in the CDR3. V lost 2 bases, J lost 2 bases, and 4 bases stayed unmatched. The germline V gene has CDR1 LGHDT and CDR2 YNNKEL (reference sequence).

CDR3: CASSQGGAEQPQHF. Here the CDR3 DNA reads TGTGCCAGCAGCCAGGGAGGCGCAGAACAGCCCCAGCATTTT. J is TRBJ1-5 and V is TRBV3-1 (or the pseudogene TRBV3-2); D not resolved. The CDR3 has 14 amino acids. V was cut by 3 bases and J by 7 bases, with 13 bases left in between. Germline CDR1 LGHDT, CDR2 YNNKEL (reference sequence).

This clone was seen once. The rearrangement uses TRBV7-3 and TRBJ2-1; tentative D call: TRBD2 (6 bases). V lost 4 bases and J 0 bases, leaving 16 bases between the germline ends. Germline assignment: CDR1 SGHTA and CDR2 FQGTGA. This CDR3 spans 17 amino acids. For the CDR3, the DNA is TGTGCCAGCAGCTCCAGTCGTGGGAGGAGCTCCTACAATGAGCAGTTCTTC. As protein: CASSSSRGRSSYNEQFF.

CDR3 in amino acids: CSVGQIGGQYF. In DNA, the CDR3 is TGCAGCGTTGGACAGATAGGCGGGCAGTACTTC. The V gene is TRBV29-1, the J gene TRBJ2-7, with D tentatively TRBD1 (5 bases). This CDR3 is built from 11 residues. CDR1 and CDR2 from the germline V gene are SQVTM and ANQGSEA. V lost 4 bases, J lost 9 bases, and 13 bases lay in between.

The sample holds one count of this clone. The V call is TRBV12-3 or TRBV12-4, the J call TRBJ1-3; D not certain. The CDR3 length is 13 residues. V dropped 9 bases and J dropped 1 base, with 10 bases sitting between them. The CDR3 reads CASIRRSGNTIYF. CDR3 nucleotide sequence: TGTGCCAGTATCAGAAGGTCTGGAAACACCATATATTTT.

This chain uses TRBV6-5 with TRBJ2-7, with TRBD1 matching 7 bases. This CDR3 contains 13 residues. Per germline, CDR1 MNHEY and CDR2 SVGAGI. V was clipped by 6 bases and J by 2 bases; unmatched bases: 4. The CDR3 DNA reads TGTGCCAGCAGGAAGACAGGGACCTACGAGCAGTACTTC. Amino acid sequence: CASRKTGTYEQYF.

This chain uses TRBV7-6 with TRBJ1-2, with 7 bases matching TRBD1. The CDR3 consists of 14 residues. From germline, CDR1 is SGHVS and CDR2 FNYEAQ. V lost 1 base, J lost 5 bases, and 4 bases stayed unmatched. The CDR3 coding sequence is TGTGCCAGCAGCTTAGAGAGACAGGGATATGGCTACACCTTC. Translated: CASSLERQGYGYTF.

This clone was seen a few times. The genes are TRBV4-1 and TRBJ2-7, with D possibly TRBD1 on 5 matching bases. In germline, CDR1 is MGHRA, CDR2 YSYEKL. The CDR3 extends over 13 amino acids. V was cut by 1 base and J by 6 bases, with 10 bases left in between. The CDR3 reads CASSQAPGSEQYF. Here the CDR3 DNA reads TGCGCCAGCAGCCAAGCCCCAGGGTCCGAGCAGTACTTC.

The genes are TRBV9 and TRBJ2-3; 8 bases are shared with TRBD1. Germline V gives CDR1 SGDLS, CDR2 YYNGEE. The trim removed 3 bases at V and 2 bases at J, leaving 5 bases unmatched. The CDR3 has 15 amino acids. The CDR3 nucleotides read TGTGCCAGCAGCGCCGGGACAGGCTTCACAGATACGCAGTATTTT. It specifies CASSAGTGFTDTQYF.

CDR3 sequence reads: CASTPRDRAYNEQFF. The CDR3 DNA follows: TGTGCCAGCACCCCCCGGGACAGGGCTTACAATGAGCAGTTCTTC. The chain is built from TRBV3-1 (or the pseudogene TRBV3-2) and TRBJ2-1, with 9 nucleotides matching TRBD1. This CDR3 spans 15 amino acids. Trimming cost V 7 bases and J 4 bases; bases outside gene matches: 8. Germline assignment: CDR1 LGHDT and CDR2 YNNKEL (reference sequence).

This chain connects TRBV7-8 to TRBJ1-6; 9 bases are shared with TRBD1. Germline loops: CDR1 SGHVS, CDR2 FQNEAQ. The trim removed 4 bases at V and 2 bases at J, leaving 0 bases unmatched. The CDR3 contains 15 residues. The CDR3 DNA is TGTGCCAGCAGCTGGACAGGGGCCTATAATTCACCCCTCCACTTT. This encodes CASSWTGAYNSPLHF.

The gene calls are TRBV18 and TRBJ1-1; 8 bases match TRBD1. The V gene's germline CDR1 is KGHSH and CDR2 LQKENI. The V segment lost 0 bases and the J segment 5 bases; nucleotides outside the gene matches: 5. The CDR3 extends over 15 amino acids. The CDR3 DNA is TGTGCCAGCTCACCACCCCCAGGGGGCTGGACTGAAGCTTTCTTT. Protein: CASSPPPGGWTEAFF.

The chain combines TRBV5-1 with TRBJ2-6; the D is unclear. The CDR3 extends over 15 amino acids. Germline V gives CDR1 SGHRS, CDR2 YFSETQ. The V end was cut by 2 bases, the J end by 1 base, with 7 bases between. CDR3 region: CASSLRTSGANVLTF. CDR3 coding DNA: TGCGCCAGCAGCTTAAGAACTTCTGGGGCCAACGTCCTGACTTTC.

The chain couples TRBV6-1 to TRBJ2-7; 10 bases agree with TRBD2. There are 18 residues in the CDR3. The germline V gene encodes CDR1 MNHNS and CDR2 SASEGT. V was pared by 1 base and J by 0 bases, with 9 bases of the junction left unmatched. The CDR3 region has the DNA TGTGCCAGCAGTGAAGGTTTAGCGGGGGGACCAAGCTCCTACGAGCAGTACTTC. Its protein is CASSEGLAGGPSSYEQYF.

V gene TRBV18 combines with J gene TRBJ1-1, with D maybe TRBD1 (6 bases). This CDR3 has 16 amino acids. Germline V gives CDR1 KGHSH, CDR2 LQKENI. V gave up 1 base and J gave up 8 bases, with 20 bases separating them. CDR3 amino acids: CASSPRVRSGEGEAFF. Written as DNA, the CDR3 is TGTGCCAGCTCACCACGGGTGCGGTCAGGGGAGGGCGAAGCTTTCTTT. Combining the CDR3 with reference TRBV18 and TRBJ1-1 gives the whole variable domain NAGVMQNPRHLVRRRGQEARLRCSPMKGHSHVYWYRQLPEEGLKFMVYLQKENIIDESGMPKERFSAEFPKEGPSILRIQQVVRGDSAAYFCASSPRVRSGEGEAFFGQGTRLTVV.

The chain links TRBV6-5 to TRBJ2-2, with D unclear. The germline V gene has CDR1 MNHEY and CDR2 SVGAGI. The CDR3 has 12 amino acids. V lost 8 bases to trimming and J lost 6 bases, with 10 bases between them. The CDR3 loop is CASQHPAGELFF. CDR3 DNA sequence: TGTGCCAGCCAACACCCGGCCGGGGAGCTGTTTTTT.

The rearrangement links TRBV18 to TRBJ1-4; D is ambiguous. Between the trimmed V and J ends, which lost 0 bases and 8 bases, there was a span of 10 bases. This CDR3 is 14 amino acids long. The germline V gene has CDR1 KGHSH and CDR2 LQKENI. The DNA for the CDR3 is TGTGCCAGCTCACCACCGGTCCTGGGGGAAAAACTGTTTTTT. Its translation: CASSPPVLGEKLFF.

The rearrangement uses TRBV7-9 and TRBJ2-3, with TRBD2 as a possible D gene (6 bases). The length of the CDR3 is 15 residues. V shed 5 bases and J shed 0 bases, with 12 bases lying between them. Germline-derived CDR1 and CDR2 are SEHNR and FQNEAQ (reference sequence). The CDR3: CASSRPGVSTDTQYF. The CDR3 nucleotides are TGTGCCAGCAGCCGTCCGGGAGTTAGCACAGATACGCAGTATTTT.

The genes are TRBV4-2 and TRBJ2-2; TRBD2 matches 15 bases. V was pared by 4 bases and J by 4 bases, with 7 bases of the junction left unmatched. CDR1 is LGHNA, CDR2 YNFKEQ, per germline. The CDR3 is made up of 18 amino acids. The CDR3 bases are TGTGCCAGCAGCCTTGGGGGACTAGCGGGGGGCGGCACCGGGGAGCTGTTTTTT. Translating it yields CASSLGGLAGGGTGELFF.

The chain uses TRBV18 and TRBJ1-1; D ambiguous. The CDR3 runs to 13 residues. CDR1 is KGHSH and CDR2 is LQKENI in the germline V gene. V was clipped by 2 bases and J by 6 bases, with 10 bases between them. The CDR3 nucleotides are TGTGCCAGCTCACCAGGGCTGAGAGCTGAAGCTTTCTTT. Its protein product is CASSPGLRAEAFF. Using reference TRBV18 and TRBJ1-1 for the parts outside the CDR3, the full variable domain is NAGVMQNPRHLVRRRGQEARLRCSPMKGHSHVYWYRQLPEEGLKFMVYLQKENIIDESGMPKERFSAEFPKEGPSILRIQQVVRGDSAAYFCASSPGLRAEAFFGQGTRLTVV.

This chain's CDR3 is CASSRQGWTEAFF. CDR3 DNA: TGTGCCAGCTCGCGGCAGGGCTGGACTGAAGCTTTCTTT. The chain joins TRBV6-5 to TRBJ1-1; weak D call: TRBD1 (5 bases). From germline, CDR1 is MNHEY and CDR2 SVGAGI. V lost 8 bases, J lost 5 bases, and 15 bases lay in between. The CDR3 runs to 13 residues.

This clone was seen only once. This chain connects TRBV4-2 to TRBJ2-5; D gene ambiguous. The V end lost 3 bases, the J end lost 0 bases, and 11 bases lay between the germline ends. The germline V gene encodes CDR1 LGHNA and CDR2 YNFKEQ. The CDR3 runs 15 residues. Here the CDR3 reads CASSQTFRYQETQYF. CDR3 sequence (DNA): TGTGCCAGCAGCCAGACCTTCCGGTACCAAGAGACCCAGTACTTC.